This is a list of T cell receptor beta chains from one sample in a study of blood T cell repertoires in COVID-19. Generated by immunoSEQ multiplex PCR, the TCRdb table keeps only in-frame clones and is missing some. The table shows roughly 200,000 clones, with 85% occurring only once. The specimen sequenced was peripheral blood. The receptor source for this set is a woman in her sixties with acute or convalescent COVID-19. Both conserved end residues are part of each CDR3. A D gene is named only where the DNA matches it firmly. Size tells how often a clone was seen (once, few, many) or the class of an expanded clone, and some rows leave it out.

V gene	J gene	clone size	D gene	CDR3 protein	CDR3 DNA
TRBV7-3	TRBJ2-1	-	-	CASSSGHGPYNEQFF	TGTGCCAGCAGCTCCGGACATGGACCCTACAATGAGCAGTTCTTC
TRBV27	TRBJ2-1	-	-	CASSLVWFYGNEQFF	TGTGCCAGCAGTTTAGTCTGGTTCTACGGTAATGAGCAGTTCTTC
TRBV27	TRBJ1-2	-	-	CASRKTGSTGSYGYTF	TGTGCCAGCAGGAAAACCGGATCGACAGGATCCTATGGCTACACCTTC
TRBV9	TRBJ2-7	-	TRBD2	CASSSRGTSSSTEQYF	TGTGCCAGCAGCTCTAGGGGGACTAGCTCCTCGACCGAGCAGTACTTC
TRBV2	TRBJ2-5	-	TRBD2	CASRKLAGVVETQYF	TGTGCCAGCAGGAAACTAGCGGGAGTGGTGGAGACCCAGTACTTC
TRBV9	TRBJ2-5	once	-	CASSVAPGAGETQYF	TGTGCCAGCAGCGTAGCTCCAGGGGCGGGAGAGACCCAGTACTTC
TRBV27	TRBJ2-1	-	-	CASSTDYRLANEQFF	TGTGCCAGCAGTACCGACTATCGTCTTGCCAATGAGCAGTTCTTC
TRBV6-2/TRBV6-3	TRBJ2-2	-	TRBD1	CASSPTGLYTGELFF	TGTGCCAGCAGCCCGACAGGGCTGTACACCGGGGAGCTGTTTTTT
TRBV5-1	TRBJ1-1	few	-	CASSPAGPNTEAFF	TGCGCCAGCAGCCCTGCGGGACCGAACACTGAAGCTTTCTTT
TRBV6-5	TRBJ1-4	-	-	CASSYSGGEKLFF	TGTGCCAGCAGTTACTCCGGGGGTGAAAAACTGTTTTTT
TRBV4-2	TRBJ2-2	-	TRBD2	CASSQDRRTSGRGELFF	TGTGCCAGCAGCCAAGATCGAAGGACTAGCGGGAGGGGGGAGCTGTTTTTT
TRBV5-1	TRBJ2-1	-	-	CASSAKNMYNEQFF	TGCGCCAGCAGCGCAAAAAACATGTACAATGAGCAGTTCTTC
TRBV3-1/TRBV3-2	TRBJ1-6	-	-	CASSRDGQPNSPLHF	TGTGCCAGCAGTCGAGACGGACAGCCTAATTCACCCCTCCACTTT
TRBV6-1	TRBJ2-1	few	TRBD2	CASSDSGSPYNEQFF	TGTGCCAGCAGTGATAGCGGGAGTCCCTACAATGAGCAGTTCTTC
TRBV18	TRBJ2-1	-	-	CASSLDKNEQFF	TGTGCCAGCTCGCTTGACAAAAATGAGCAGTTCTTC
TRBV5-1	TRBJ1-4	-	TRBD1	CASRMGGTGDEKLFF	TGCGCCAGCAGAATGGGGGGGACAGGTGATGAAAAACTGTTTTTT
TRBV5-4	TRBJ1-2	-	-	CASSLSGSGNYGYTF	TGTGCCAGCAGCTTGAGTGGTTCAGGGAACTATGGCTACACCTTC
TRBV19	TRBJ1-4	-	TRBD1	CASSADRDLNEKLFF	TGTGCCAGTAGTGCCGACAGGGACCTGAATGAAAAACTGTTTTTT
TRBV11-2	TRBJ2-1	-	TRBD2	CASSSTPGTRYNEQFF	TGTGCCAGCAGTTCAACCCCCGGGACTAGATACAATGAGCAGTTCTTC
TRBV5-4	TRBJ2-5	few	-	CASSTLAQKETQYF	TGTGCCAGCAGCACCCTAGCGCAGAAGGAGACCCAGTACTTC
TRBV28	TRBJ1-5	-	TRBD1	CASTLDRVNQPQHF	TGTGCCAGCACCTTAGACAGGGTTAATCAGCCCCAGCATTTT
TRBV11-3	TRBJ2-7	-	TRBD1	CASSQRGQGYEQYF	TGTGCCAGCAGTCAAAGGGGACAGGGCTACGAGCAGTACTTC
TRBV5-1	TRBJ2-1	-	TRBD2	CASSSGMRLATYNEQFF	TGCGCCAGCAGCTCGGGGATGCGACTAGCGACATACAATGAGCAGTTCTTC
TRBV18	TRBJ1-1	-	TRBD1	CASSPRTGGNTEAFF	TGTGCCAGCTCACCAAGGACAGGGGGGAACACTGAAGCTTTCTTT
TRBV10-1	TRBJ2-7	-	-	CAIWASVYEQYF	TGCGCCATCTGGGCTAGCGTTTACGAGCAGTACTTC
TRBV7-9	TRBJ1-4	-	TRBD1	CASSSSGTGPEKLFF	TGTGCCAGCAGCTCCTCCGGGACAGGGCCCGAAAAACTGTTTTTT
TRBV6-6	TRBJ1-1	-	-	CASSYEGGTEAFF	TGTGCCAGCAGTTACGAGGGAGGCACTGAAGCTTTCTTT
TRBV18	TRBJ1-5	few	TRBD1	CASSSDRGTYQPQHF	TGTGCCAGCTCATCAGACAGGGGGACATATCAGCCCCAGCATTTT
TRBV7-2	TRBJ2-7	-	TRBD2	CASSELAGELGEQYF	TGTGCCAGCAGCGAACTAGCGGGAGAGCTCGGCGAGCAGTACTTC
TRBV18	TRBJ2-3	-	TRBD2	CASSPTSGDTQYF	TGTGCCAGCTCACCCACTAGCGGAGATACGCAGTATTTT
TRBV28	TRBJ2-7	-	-	CASSSTLSYEQYF	TGTGCCAGCAGTTCGACTCTATCCTACGAGCAGTACTTC
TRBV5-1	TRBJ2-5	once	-	CASSLNPAGQETQYF	TGCGCCAGCAGCCTGAACCCCGCCGGGCAAGAGACCCAGTACTTC
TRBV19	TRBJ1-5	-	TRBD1	CASSIGSGGTQHF	TGTGCCAGTAGTATCGGGTCAGGGGGAACCCAGCATTTT
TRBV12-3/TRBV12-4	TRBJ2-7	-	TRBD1	CASSWDRHEQYF	TGTGCCAGCAGTTGGGACAGGCACGAGCAGTACTTC
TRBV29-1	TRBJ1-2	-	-	CSASWKGANYGYTF	TGCAGCGCCTCCTGGAAAGGGGCTAACTATGGCTACACCTTC
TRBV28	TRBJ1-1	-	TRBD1	CASSLYTGGGEAFF	TGTGCCAGCAGTTTATATACAGGGGGCGGTGAAGCTTTCTTT
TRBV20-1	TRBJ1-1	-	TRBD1	CSARETGVAFF	TGCAGTGCTAGAGAGACAGGGGTTGCTTTCTTT
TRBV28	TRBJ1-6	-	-	CASHLSGDNSPLHF	TGTGCCAGCCACCTGTCGGGGGATAATTCACCCCTCCACTTT
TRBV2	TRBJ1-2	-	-	CASRSTVLYYGYTF	TGTGCCAGCAGATCGACAGTCCTCTACTATGGCTACACCTTC
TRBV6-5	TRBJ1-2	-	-	CASKGGTSHGGYTF	TGTGCCAGCAAAGGGGGTACGTCGCACGGTGGCTACACCTTC
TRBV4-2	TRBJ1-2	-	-	CASSQDQGNYGYTF	TGTGCCAGCAGCCAAGACCAGGGTAACTATGGCTACACCTTC
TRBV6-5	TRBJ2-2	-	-	CASVGGPGELFF	TGTGCCAGCGTCGGGGGTCCCGGGGAGCTGTTTTTT
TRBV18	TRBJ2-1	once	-	CASAVGVHNEQFF	TGTGCCAGCGCCGTAGGGGTCCACAATGAGCAGTTCTTC
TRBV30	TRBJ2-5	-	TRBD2	CAWSGSGRGETQYF	TGTGCCTGGAGTGGGAGCGGGAGAGGGGAGACCCAGTACTTC
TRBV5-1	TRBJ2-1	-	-	CASSLGHTVIHEQFF	TGCGCCAGCAGCTTGGGCCACACCGTCATCCATGAGCAGTTCTTC